The 32 T cell receptor beta chains listed next were all sequenced from one sample in a study of blood T cell repertoires in COVID-19. Libraries were prepared by immunoSEQ multiplex PCR; TCRdb keeps only in-frame clonotypes and omits some of them. The sample includes roughly 210,000 clones, roughly 84% of them seen just once. The sequenced sample was PBMCs or T cells enriched from blood (not recorded which). These receptors came from a man between 25 and 39 years old in a cohort exposed to, infected with or recovered from COVID-19 (not recorded which).

This clone was seen a handful of times. The chain links TRBV19 to TRBJ2-7, with 11 bases lining up with TRBD1. Trimming at V came to 4 bases and at J to 0 bases, leaving 2 bases not matched to a gene. CDR3 length: 15 residues. Germline V gene data show CDR1 as LNHDA and CDR2 as SQIVND (reference sequence). The CDR3 protein is CASSTGTGGSYEQYF. CDR3 nucleotide sequence: TGTGCCAGTAGTACAGGGACAGGGGGCTCCTACGAGCAGTACTTC.

The chain joins TRBV27 to TRBJ1-4, with TRBD1 matching over 7 bases. With V trimmed by 5 bases and J by 8 bases, 8 bases remained unmatched. The CDR3 extends over 14 amino acids. Germline V gene data show CDR1 as MNHEY and CDR2 as SMNVEV (reference sequence). The CDR3: CASSRQGLREKLFF. The CDR3 bases are TGTGCCAGCAGTAGACAGGGTTTAAGGGAAAAACTGTTTTTT.

This chain joins TRBV30 and TRBJ2-7, with 7 nucleotides matching TRBD1. V was clipped by 2 bases and J by 0 bases; unmatched bases: 7. The CDR3 has 15 residues. CDR1 is GTSNPN and CDR2 is SVGIG in the germline V gene (reference sequence). DNA of the CDR3: TGTGCCTGGAGTCCCGGGACAGCATTCTCCTACGAGCAGTACTTC. It is translated as CAWSPGTAFSYEQYF.

A few counts support this clone. The chain uses TRBV14 and TRBJ1-1; 7 bases match TRBD1. The length of the CDR3 is 17 residues. V was clipped by 3 bases and J by 3 bases; unmatched bases: 13. CDR1 is SGHDN and CDR2 is FVKESK in the germline V gene. The CDR3 DNA is TGTGCCAGCAGCCAGATTGGGGTCCGCAGGGGGGACACTGAAGCTTTCTTT. Residues: CASSQIGVRRGDTEAFF. Full variable domain (outside the CDR3, taken from reference TRBV14 and TRBJ1-1): EAGVTQFPSHSVIEKGQTVTLRCDPISGHDNLYWYRRVMGKEIKFLLHFVKESKQDESGMPNNRFLAERTGGTYSTLKVQPAELEDSGVYFCASSQIGVRRGDTEAFFGQGTRLTVV.

CDR3 DNA: TGTGCCACCACGGGGGTCGTGGGTGAAGCTTTCTTT. Translated: CATTGVVGEAFF. This chain joins TRBV24-1 and TRBJ1-1; TRBD1 might be the D (5 bases). The CDR3 length is 12 residues. Germline V gives CDR1 KGHDR, CDR2 SFDVKD. Trimming removed 8 bases at V and 7 bases at J, with 13 bases between.

This chain uses TRBV7-6 with TRBJ2-1; TRBD2 matches 14 bases. The germline V gene has CDR1 SGHVS and CDR2 FNYEAQ. V shed 5 bases and J 1 base; nucleotides not matched to a gene: 4. The CDR3 runs 17 residues. The chain's CDR3 is CASSPGTSGGSYNEQFF. DNA of the CDR3: TGTGCCAGCAGCCCGGGGACTAGCGGGGGATCCTACAATGAGCAGTTCTTC.

This clone appeared a few times. The chain has TRBV18 and TRBJ1-1; 9 nucleotides line up with TRBD1. V gave up 5 bases and J gave up 1 base; unmatched junction bases: 8. Germline lookup yields CDR1 KGHSH and CDR2 LQKENI. The length of the CDR3 is 16 residues. CDR3 coding DNA: TGTGCCAGCTCAAAAACTTTGGGACAGGGGAACACTGAAGCTTTCTTT. Translated: CASSKTLGQGNTEAFF.

The gene calls are TRBV28 and TRBJ1-5; the D is unclear. The CDR3 runs 14 residues. The V and J ends lost 8 bases and 3 bases respectively, with 14 bases between them. Germline CDR1 reads MDHEN; CDR2 reads SYDVKM. The CDR3 loop reads CASASPESNQPQHF. The DNA of the CDR3 is TGTGCCAGCGCCTCTCCAGAATCCAATCAGCCCCAGCATTTT.

This clone was picked up one time. The chain links TRBV9 to TRBJ1-2; tentative D call: TRBD1 (5 bases). V lost 5 bases and J lost 3, with 14 bases in between. This CDR3 spans 14 amino acids. Germline V gives CDR1 SGDLS, CDR2 YYNGEE. DNA for the CDR3: TGTGCCAGCAGTAACAGGAAGGATGACTATGGCTACACCTTC. Amino acids: CASSNRKDDYGYTF.

This chain joins TRBV4-1 and TRBJ1-5; D remains unclear. Trimming stripped 0 bases from V and 3 bases from J, with 9 bases between. This CDR3 is built from 15 residues. Per germline, CDR1 MGHRA and CDR2 YSYEKL. As DNA, the CDR3 is TGCGCCAGCAGCCAAGACGGGCGGGACAATCAGCCCCAGCATTTT. Its protein product is CASSQDGRDNQPQHF.

The V gene is TRBV5-6, the J gene TRBJ1-5; possibly TRBD1 for D (6 bases). The germline V and J ends were trimmed by 0 bases and 6 bases, with 13 bases remaining between them. This CDR3 has 15 amino acids. Germline CDR1 SGHDT, CDR2 YYEEEE. The CDR3 nucleotides are TGTGCCAGCAGCTTGGAACAGGGTCGCCCTCAGCCCCAGCATTTT. Residues: CASSLEQGRPQPQHF.

This clone was seen a single time. The rearrangement uses TRBV6-2 or TRBV6-3 and TRBJ2-3, with 7 bases aligning to TRBD1. CDR1 is MNHEY and CDR2 is SVGEGT in the germline V gene. With V trimmed by 0 bases and J by 4 bases, 1 base remained unmatched. This CDR3 is built from 14 residues. The DNA of the CDR3 is TGTGCCAGCAGTTACTCGACAGGGCCAGATACGCAGTATTTT. Encoded protein: CASSYSTGPDTQYF.

The CDR3 DNA sequence: TGTGCCAGCAGTCCCGGACAGGGGGCGCGATCCGGGGCCAACGTCCTGACTTTC. As protein: CASSPGQGARSGANVLTF. This chain links TRBV6-2 or TRBV6-3 with TRBJ2-6; 11 bases match TRBD1. With V trimmed by 5 bases and J by 4 bases, 10 bases remained unmatched. The V gene's germline CDR1 is MNHEY and CDR2 SVGEGT. This CDR3 is 18 amino acids long.

This rearrangement joins TRBV12-2 to TRBJ2-4; the table's D call of TRBD2 was not tested on the DNA. TRBV12-2 is reported as a pseudogene. The CDR3 contains 17 residues. The CDR3 sequence is CASRLGGLAGSKNIQYF. CDR3 nucleotide sequence: TGTGCAAGTCGCTTAGGGGGACTAGCGGGATCCAAAAACATTCAGTACTTC.

The chain combines TRBV20-1 with TRBJ2-1; 7 bases are shared with TRBD2. The CDR3 consists of 15 residues. Looked up from germline, CDR1 is DFQATT and CDR2 is SNEGSKA (reference sequence). The V segment lost 3 bases and the J segment 6 bases; nucleotides outside the gene matches: 11. The CDR3 loop is CSASIRGSPLNEQFF. The DNA of the CDR3 is TGCAGTGCTAGTATCCGCGGGAGCCCGCTCAATGAGCAGTTCTTC.

This sequence joins TRBV6-1 and TRBJ2-7; 7 positions match TRBD2. J lost 13 bases, V lost 1 base, and 7 bases had no gene match. The CDR3 extends over 12 amino acids. Germline V gives CDR1 MNHNS, CDR2 SASEGT. This CDR3 is CASSEVRTRDYF. DNA for the CDR3: TGTGCCAGCAGTGAAGTGCGGACTAGGGATTACTTC.

V gene TRBV4-3 combines with J gene TRBJ1-5; 8 nucleotides align to TRBD1. The CDR3 covers 16 residues. Germline CDR1 LGHNA, CDR2 YSLEER. V lost 2 bases and J lost 3; bases outside the gene matches: 6. In nucleotides, the CDR3 is TGCGCCAGCAGCCAATCCGAGGACAGGGTCAATCAGCCCCAGCATTTT. This codes for CASSQSEDRVNQPQHF.

The chain combines TRBV27 with TRBJ2-1, with 11 nucleotides matching TRBD2. V trimming: 5 bases; J trimming: 9 bases; junction bases outside the gene matches: 6. This CDR3 has 14 amino acids. Germline-derived CDR1 and CDR2 are MNHEY and SMNVEV (reference sequence). As DNA, the CDR3 is TGTGCCAGCAGTCACATAGCGGGAGGGAGTGAGCAGTTCTTC. Its translation is CASSHIAGGSEQFF.

The chain has TRBV4-2 and TRBJ2-7, with 7 bases identical to TRBD2. Per germline, CDR1 LGHNA and CDR2 YNFKEQ. The V segment lost 1 base and the J segment 3 bases; nucleotides outside the gene matches: 9. This CDR3 has 16 amino acids. CDR3 DNA: TGTGCCAGCAGCCAAGTAGGACTAGGCCAGAACTACGAGCAGTACTTC. It specifies CASSQVGLGQNYEQYF.

The chain employs TRBV11-2 and TRBJ1-3, with D perhaps TRBD1 (5 bases). Germline V gene sequence: CDR1 SGHAT, CDR2 FQNNGV. Trimming took 1 base from V and 1 from J, leaving 8 bases between them. The CDR3 is 15 residues long. The DNA for the CDR3 is TGTGCCAGCAGCTTAGGGGCAGGGTCTGGAAACACCATATATTTT. It translates to CASSLGAGSGNTIYF.

This chain links TRBV28 with TRBJ2-7, with 11 bases fitting TRBD2. CDR1 and CDR2 (germline): MDHEN, SYDVKM. V dropped 4 bases and J dropped 3; count of bases not matched to a gene: 2. There are 14 residues in the CDR3. DNA for the CDR3: TGTGCCAGCAGTTATAGCGGGAGGGGCTACGAGCAGTACTTC. Protein: CASSYSGRGYEQYF.

This clone has just one count. V usage is TRBV7-2 and J usage is TRBJ2-7; 13 bases agree with TRBD2. V lost 3 bases, J lost 7 bases, and 9 bases stayed unmatched. Germline values: CDR1 SGHTA, CDR2 FQGNSA. CDR3 size: 16 residues. The CDR3 DNA sequence: TGTGCCAGCAGCTTGATAACTAGCGGGAGGGCCGGGGAGCAGTACTTC. Translating gives CASSLITSGRAGEQYF.

V gene TRBV27 combines with J gene TRBJ2-1; 7 bases are shared with TRBD2. CDR1 and CDR2 from the germline V gene are MNHEY and SMNVEV (reference sequence). V shed 7 bases, J shed 7 bases, and the junction held 7 bases outside the gene matches. This CDR3 has 13 residues. The CDR3 region is CASTGGRNNEQFF. The DNA for the CDR3 is TGTGCCAGCACGGGAGGTCGTAATAATGAGCAGTTCTTC.

The chain combines TRBV19 with TRBJ2-6, with D maybe TRBD2 (6 bases). Germline CDR1 reads LNHDA; CDR2 reads SQIVND (reference sequence). With 5 bases removed from V and 1 base from J, the gap between germline ends came to 15 bases. This CDR3 region has 17 residues. CDR3 region: CASSSGLSGSGANVLTF. The CDR3 nucleotides are TGTGCCAGTAGTTCAGGACTATCGGGTTCTGGGGCCAACGTCCTGACTTTC.

V is TRBV28 and J is TRBJ1-5; 7 bases agree with TRBD1. The V segment lost 5 bases and the J segment 1 base; nucleotides outside the gene matches: 11. The length of the CDR3 is 17 residues. Germline V gene data show CDR1 as MDHEN and CDR2 as SYDVKM. CDR3 in DNA: TGTGCCAGCAGTGTCCCCCGACAGGGCTTGAGCAATCAGCCCCAGCATTTT. It encodes CASSVPRQGLSNQPQHF.

A remark on this clone: One end of the junction does not line up with germline, which may come from a read error. The rearrangement joins TRBV19 to TRBJ1-2; 8 bases align to TRBD1. Looked up from germline, CDR1 is LNHDA and CDR2 is SQIVND (reference sequence). CDR3 length: 13 residues. The CDR3 DNA reads as TGTGCCAGTAGTCTACAGGGGGGCTATGGCCACACCTTC. Protein product: CASSLQGGYGHTF.

V is TRBV4-1 and J is TRBJ2-5; TRBD2 matches 7 bases. The CDR3 totals 15 residues. In germline, CDR1 is MGHRA, CDR2 YSYEKL. After removal of 4 bases from V and 2 bases from J, the junction contained 7 bases not matched to a gene. CDR3 nucleotides: TGCGCCAGCAGCCCATTTGGCGGGAGACAAGAGACCCAGTACTTC. Protein sequence: CASSPFGGRQETQYF.

In DNA form, the CDR3 reads TGTGCCAGCAGTCCGGACAGGGGATATGGCTACACCTTC. It codes for CASSPDRGYGYTF. The chain joins TRBV27 to TRBJ1-2; 9 bases align to TRBD1. With 5 bases clipped from V and 5 bases from J, the junction kept 3 bases outside the gene matches. Germline V gene data show CDR1 as MNHEY and CDR2 as SMNVEV (reference sequence). The CDR3 consists of 13 residues.

J is TRBJ2-7 and V is TRBV5-1; 11 bases are shared with TRBD2. V dropped 0 bases and J dropped 3; count of bases not matched to a gene: 2. The CDR3 spans 15 residues. CDR1 is SGHRS and CDR2 is YFSETQ in the germline V gene. The CDR3 spells CASSLGLAGYYEQYF. For the CDR3, the DNA is TGCGCCAGCAGCTTGGGACTAGCGGGATACTACGAGCAGTACTTC.

This clone was observed a handful of times. The rearrangement links TRBV14 to TRBJ2-5; D is undetermined. Germline V gene lookup returns CDR1 SGHDN and CDR2 FVKESK. CDR3 length: 14 residues. The germline V and J ends were trimmed by 1 base and 5 bases, with 11 bases remaining between them. The DNA of the CDR3 is TGTGCCAGCAGCCAAGTTTCCCCTCCGGAGACCCAGTACTTC. Translation: CASSQVSPPETQYF. The whole variable domain, remainder taken from reference TRBV14 and TRBJ2-5, is EAGVTQFPSHSVIEKGQTVTLRCDPISGHDNLYWYRRVMGKEIKFLLHFVKESKQDESGMPNNRFLAERTGGTYSTLKVQPAELEDSGVYFCASSQVSPPETQYFGPGTRLLVL.

The chain carries TRBV27 and TRBJ2-1, with 12 bases that match TRBD2. The CDR3 length is 17 residues. Trimming at V came to 5 bases and at J to 4 bases, leaving 9 bases not matched to a gene. Germline V gene sequence: CDR1 MNHEY, CDR2 SMNVEV (reference sequence). Here the CDR3 reads CASSELAGGRLYNEQFF. CDR3 nucleotide sequence: TGTGCCAGCAGTGAACTAGCGGGAGGAAGGCTATACAATGAGCAGTTCTTC.

This chain links TRBV6-5 with TRBJ2-2; no definite D call. The CDR3 is 13 amino acids. V dropped 2 bases and J dropped 7 bases, with 8 bases sitting between them. The germline CDR1 and CDR2 sequences are MNHEY and SVGAGI. This CDR3 reads CASSYEAGGELFF. CDR3 DNA: TGTGCCAGCAGTTACGAAGCCGGCGGGGAGCTGTTTTTT.